The 12 T cell receptor beta chains below come from one sample, sequenced in a study of CD8+CD57+ T cells in acquired aplastic anemia (dated by TCRdb to between 2018 and 2020). The sequencing machine was an Illumina HiSeq 2000. Profiling of TCR beta VDJ combinations and CDR3 sequences used genomic DNA as the template. TCRdb reprocessed the public reads (quality trimming at Q25 with fastp, clone calling with MiXCR) and kept in-frame beta chains. Rows with one shared CDR3 protein collapse into an entry with the most common genes and DNA. The sample table lists 250,000 to 300,000 distinct CDR3 sequences, roughly half of them with a count of one. The ten largest clones add up to around 8% of the sample. The sample was sorted CD4+, CD8+, or CD8+CD57+ T cells (not recorded which) from PBMCs. All receptors come from a human donor with severe aplastic anemia or a healthy control (not recorded which).

The V call is TRBV7-2, the J call TRBJ2-7; 9 bases are a match to TRBD2. There are 16 residues in the CDR3. Germline-derived CDR1 and CDR2 are SGHTA and FQGNSA. J lost 4 bases, V lost 0 bases, and 7 bases had no gene match. The CDR3 DNA is TGTGCCAGCAGCTTAGCGCACGGCGGGGGGGGATACGAGCAGTACTTC. It yields the protein CASSLAHGGGGYEQYF.

The rearrangement joins TRBV10-3 to TRBJ2-2, with 10 bases lining up with TRBD2. Germline V CDR1 and CDR2: ENHRY, SYGVKD. Trimming at V came to 0 bases and at J to 6 bases, leaving 7 bases not matched to a gene. The CDR3 contains 17 residues. CDR3 amino acids: CAISESGLAGDSGELFF. CDR3 DNA sequence: TGTGCCATCAGTGAGTCAGGTCTAGCGGGGGACTCCGGGGAGCTGTTTTTT.

This clonotype was counted many times. The V and J genes are TRBV9 and TRBJ2-1; TRBD1 matches at 8 bases. There are 15 residues in the CDR3. V trimming: 0 bases; J trimming: 4 bases; junction bases outside the gene matches: 3. CDR1 is SGDLS, CDR2 YYNGEE, per germline. The CDR3 nucleotides read TGTGCCAGCAGCGTAGCTCACAGGGGGTACAATGAGCAGTTCTTC. Its translation: CASSVAHRGYNEQFF.

The chain links TRBV19 to TRBJ2-3, with D possibly matching TRBD1 (5 bases). This CDR3 comprises 13 residues. The V end was cut by 3 bases, the J end by 3 bases, with 7 bases between. The germline V gene encodes CDR1 LNHDA and CDR2 SQIVND (reference sequence). The CDR3 bases are TGTGCCAGTAGTATTCCAGGGACAGATACGCAGTATTTT. It encodes CASSIPGTDTQYF.

This sequence joins TRBV10-3 and TRBJ1-2, with a tentative D call TRBD1 (5 bases). The germline CDR1 and CDR2 sequences are ENHRY and SYGVKD. Trimming cost V 7 bases and J 3 bases, with 15 bases left between them. This CDR3 has 14 amino acids. The CDR3 reads CAITTAGGDYGYTF. CDR3 nucleotide sequence: TGTGCCATCACGACGGCGGGGGGGGACTATGGCTACACCTTC.

This chain joins TRBV20-1 and TRBJ2-7, with 8 bases matching TRBD1. The V gene end was trimmed by 3 bases and the J gene end by 1 base; junction bases not matched to a gene: 11. The CDR3 is made up of 16 amino acids. Germline values: CDR1 DFQATT, CDR2 SNEGSKA (reference sequence). The CDR3 bases are TGCAGTGCTAGGGGGGGCCGGGACAGGAGGTCCTACGAGCAGTACTTC. Encoded protein: CSARGGRDRRSYEQYF.

The chain is built from TRBV20-1 and TRBJ2-7, with 9 bases that match TRBD1. With V trimmed by 3 bases and J by 5 bases, 8 bases remained unmatched. The germline V gene encodes CDR1 DFQATT and CDR2 SNEGSKA (reference sequence). This CDR3 spans 14 amino acids. CDR3 region: CSASRGTGWDEQYF. CDR3 DNA: TGCAGTGCTAGTCGGGGGACAGGGTGGGACGAGCAGTACTTC.

The chain employs TRBV2 and TRBJ2-5; 7 positions agree with TRBD1. V lost 8 bases and J lost 5; bases outside the gene matches: 11. Germline CDR1 is SNHLY and CDR2 is FYNNEI. The CDR3 has 14 amino acids. The CDR3 reads CASGQLRGPETQYF. The DNA of the CDR3 is TGTGCCAGCGGACAGTTGAGGGGGCCGGAGACCCAGTACTTC.

This clonotype was counted at least ten times. The chain uses TRBV11-1 and TRBJ2-7; the match to TRBD1 covers 7 bases. The CDR3 totals 15 residues. J was trimmed by 3 bases and V by 4 bases; bases with no gene match: 9. Germline V CDR1 and CDR2: SGHAT, FQDESV (reference sequence). The CDR3 DNA follows: TGTGCCAGCAGCTATGCCGGGACAGAATACTACGAGCAGTACTTC. Translation gives CASSYAGTEYYEQYF.

The rearrangement links TRBV24-1 to TRBJ2-5; 7 bases are a match to TRBD1. J was trimmed by 4 bases and V by 1 base; bases with no gene match: 5. CDR3 length: 15 amino acids. The germline CDR1 and CDR2 sequences are KGHDR and SFDVKD. This chain's CDR3 is CATSDFSGGRETQYF. CDR3 DNA: TGTGCCACCAGTGATTTCTCAGGGGGAAGAGAGACCCAGTACTTC.

This clonotype is a singleton in its sample. The genes are TRBV7-3 and TRBJ1-2; D possibly corresponds to TRBD1 (6 bases). The V end lost 3 bases, the J end lost 7 bases, and 18 bases lay between the germline ends. This CDR3 is 15 amino acids long. Germline assignment: CDR1 SGHTA and CDR2 FQGTGA. The CDR3 protein is CASSFGGRGYSGYTF. Written as DNA, the CDR3 is TGTGCCAGCAGCTTTGGAGGCAGGGGATATTCTGGCTACACCTTC. Full variable domain (remainder filled in from reference TRBV7-3 and TRBJ1-2): GAGVSQTPSNKVTEKGKYVELRCDPISGHTALYWYRQSLGQGPEFLIYFQGTGAADDSGLPNDRFFAVRPEGSVSTLKIQRTERGDSAVYLCASSFGGRGYSGYTFGSGTRLTVV.

Note on this clonotype: The CDR3 does not close with the conserved phenylalanine or tryptophan, likely indicating a read error. This rearrangement joins TRBV29-1 to TRBJ1-5, with D uncertain. The CDR3 consists of 13 residues. Deletions cut 6 bases from V and 7 bases from J, with 16 bases between. Germline V gives CDR1 SQVTM, CDR2 ANQGSEA. The CDR3 DNA reads as TGCAGCGTCGCCAGCAGTGGAGGGCAGCCCCAGCATTCT. Translation: CSVASSGGQPQHS.